This T cell receptor beta chain derives from a study of T cell clonality in common variable immunodeficiency. Study-level results: Common variable immunodeficiency TCR beta sequences reportedly had fewer deletions and N-nucleotide insertions.

This clone was seen repeatedly, ten times or more. The antigen is unknown. The read terminates 3 residues before the CDR3 end, so the remaining end is supplied by the germline J gene. CVID and control samples used equivalent genomic DNA input. Profiled with immunoSEQ multiplex PCR; TCRdb holds only in-frame clones, not every one. The profile covers 50,000 to 60,000 clones, none occurring a single time. Caucasian heritage predominated among both patients and controls. Germline V gene lookup returns CDR1 SGHRS and CDR2 YFSETQ. With 0 bases removed from V and 7 bases from J, the gap between germline ends came to 16 bases. The CDR3 has 15 residues.

The clonotype was recovered from a person aged 18-69 years in good health. The sample comprised peripheral blood mononuclear cells. V gene TRBV5-1 combines with J gene TRBJ1-2; D gene uncertain. CDR3 loop: CASSLVLAGEGGYTF. The sequenced CDR3 bases are TGCGCCAGCAGCTTGGTTCTGGCAGGCGAAGGTGGC.